Listed below are T cell receptor beta chains from one sample, sequenced in a study of blood T cell repertoires in COVID-19. This table comes from immunoSEQ multiplex PCR, and its TCRdb copy is limited to in-frame clones, with some not included. The sample contains approximately 360,000 clones, around 90% of which appear only once. The sequencing sample was made of peripheral blood. Receptor source: a man in his forties with acute or convalescent COVID-19. Both conserved end residues are part of each CDR3. The D gene is left open where the match is weak. The listing skips clone size in some rows; elsewhere it reads once, few, many or a size class.

.	TRBD1	TRBV6-2/TRBV6-3	TRBJ2-3	CASSYSARVWTGASTDTQYF	TGTGCCAGCAGTTACTCGGCGCGGGTTTGGACAGGGGCTAGCACAGATACGCAGTATTTT
.	.	TRBV19	TRBJ2-5	CASSIRTRETQYF	TGTGCCAGTAGTATTCGGACACGGGAGACCCAGTACTTC
.	.	TRBV29-1	TRBJ2-1	CSVEEGRVRSNEQFF	TGCAGCGTTGAAGAGGGCAGGGTCCGGTCCAATGAGCAGTTCTTC
.	.	TRBV19	TRBJ1-1	CASSIRVRATEAFF	TGTGCCAGTAGTATTCGGGTCCGAGCCACTGAAGCTTTCTTT
.	.	TRBV29-1	TRBJ1-1	CSVERRTEAFF	TGCAGCGTTGAACGGAGAACTGAAGCTTTCTTT
.	.	TRBV9	TRBJ1-4	CASSLGRATNEKLFF	TGTGCCAGCAGCCTAGGACGGGCAACTAATGAAAAACTGTTTTTT
few	TRBD2	TRBV5-1	TRBJ2-3	CASSLAGGKNTDTQYF	TGCGCCAGCAGCTTGGCCGGGGGGAAGAACACAGATACGCAGTATTTT
few	.	TRBV5-4	TRBJ2-7	CASSSQGSEDEQYF	TGTGCCAGCAGCTCTCAGGGGTCAGAGGACGAGCAGTACTTC
.	.	TRBV7-8	TRBJ1-5	CASSPRGGYQPQHF	TGTGCCAGCAGCCCGCGGGGAGGATATCAGCCCCAGCATTTT
.	TRBD2	TRBV19	TRBJ2-1	CASSTLAGSDEQFF	TGTGCCAGTAGTACGTTAGCGGGCTCGGATGAGCAGTTCTTC
few	.	TRBV29-1	TRBJ1-1	CSASRADTSREAFF	TGCAGCGCTTCCAGGGCGGACACTTCTCGCGAAGCTTTCTTT
.	.	TRBV30	TRBJ1-2	CAWSRNQGPYGYTF	TGTGCCTGGAGTAGAAATCAGGGCCCCTATGGCTACACCTTC
.	TRBD1	TRBV19	TRBJ1-2	CAIRTGNTNYGYTF	TGTGCCATTCGGACAGGAAACACTAACTATGGCTACACCTTC
.	.	TRBV30	TRBJ1-2	CAWSGAGGYTF	TGTGCCTGGAGTGGGGCGGGGGGCTACACCTTC
.	.	TRBV4-3	TRBJ1-2	CASSQDLVRDSYTF	TGCGCCAGCAGCCAAGATCTGGTCAGGGACAGCTACACCTTC
.	.	TRBV14	TRBJ1-2	CASSQVVGGENNYGYTF	TGTGCCAGCAGCCAAGTGGTTGGAGGCGAAAATAACTATGGCTACACCTTC
.	TRBD2	TRBV28	TRBJ2-3	CASSPPGLAGVPDTQYF	TGTGCCAGCAGCCCTCCGGGACTAGCGGGAGTACCAGATACGCAGTATTTT
.	TRBD1	TRBV5-6	TRBJ2-7	CASSLLGDREWLQYF	TGTGCCAGCAGCTTGTTGGGGGACAGGGAGTGGTTGCAGTACTTC
.	TRBD1	TRBV4-1	TRBJ2-7	CASSQTGAAYEQYF	TGCGCCAGCAGCCAAACAGGGGCGGCCTACGAGCAGTACTTC
.	.	TRBV4-1	TRBJ1-3	CASSRFTGSSGNTIYF	TGCGCCAGCAGCCGTTTTACAGGGAGCTCTGGAAACACCATATATTTT
.	TRBD2	TRBV10-1	TRBJ2-1	CASRPELAGVSDEQFF	TGCGCCAGCAGACCAGAACTAGCGGGAGTTAGCGATGAGCAGTTCTTC
.	TRBD1	TRBV28	TRBJ1-2	CASSQRTGPYGYTF	TGTGCCAGCAGTCAGAGGACAGGGCCCTATGGCTACACCTTC
once	TRBD1	TRBV24-1	TRBJ1-2	CATGAYYGYTF	TGTGCGACAGGGGCATACTATGGCTACACCTTC
once	.	TRBV7-9	TRBJ1-2	CASSLDQGTYGYTF	TGTGCCAGCAGCTTAGATCAGGGAACCTATGGCTACACCTTC
.	.	TRBV2	TRBJ2-7	CASSVEKASYEQYF	TGTGCCAGCAGTGTCGAGAAAGCGTCCTACGAGCAGTACTTC
.	.	TRBV18	TRBJ1-3	CASSPPSGVSANTIYF	TGTGCCAGCTCACCACCATCAGGGGTGTCTGCAAACACCATATATTTT
.	TRBD2	TRBV28	TRBJ2-3	CASKGEAGGTDTQYF	TGTGCCAGCAAGGGCGAAGCGGGGGGCACAGATACGCAGTATTTT
.	.	TRBV10-3	TRBJ1-5	CAISPIDQPQHF	TGTGCCATCAGCCCGATAGATCAGCCCCAGCATTTT
once	.	TRBV2	TRBJ2-2	CASSWGVPPGELFF	TGTGCCAGCAGTTGGGGAGTCCCCCCCGGGGAGCTGTTTTTT
.	.	TRBV5-1	TRBJ2-7	CASSLEQAQNSYEQYF	TGCGCCAGCAGCTTGGAACAGGCCCAGAACTCATACGAGCAGTACTTC
.	.	TRBV28	TRBJ1-2	CASTTYNYGYTF	TGTGCCAGCACGACATATAACTATGGCTACACCTTC
once	TRBD1	TRBV19	TRBJ1-1	CASSTNPTGTAEAFF	TGTGCCAGTAGTACTAACCCGACAGGGACTGCTGAAGCTTTCTTT
once	.	TRBV29-1	TRBJ2-7	CSVEAGAGGYEQYF	TGCAGCGTTGAAGCAGGGGCGGGTGGATACGAGCAGTACTTC
.	TRBD1	TRBV5-1	TRBJ1-1	CASSFARDRGAFF	TGCGCCAGCAGCTTCGCCCGGGACAGGGGAGCTTTCTTT
.	.	TRBV27	TRBJ1-4	CASSPDRANEKLFF	TGTGCCAGCAGTCCGGACAGAGCTAATGAAAAACTGTTTTTT
.	.	TRBV6-5	TRBJ2-7	CATRVLYEQYF	TGTGCAACCAGGGTCTTGTACGAGCAGTACTTC
.	.	TRBV5-1	TRBJ2-5	CASSFRTDQETQYF	TGCGCCAGCAGCTTTAGGACAGACCAAGAGACCCAGTACTTC
.	TRBD2	TRBV11-1	TRBJ2-3	CASSFPAGGDTQYF	TGTGCCAGCAGCTTCCCCGCGGGGGGAGATACGCAGTATTTT
once	.	TRBV6-5	TRBJ1-2	CASSMGQGIGYTF	TGTGCCAGCAGTATGGGGCAGGGAATTGGCTACACCTTC
.	.	TRBV5-1	TRBJ2-4	CASSLDGLLGNIQYF	TGCGCCAGCAGCTTGGATGGACTTCTCGGGAACATTCAGTACTTC
.	.	TRBV9	TRBJ1-1	CASSVVSRGMGTEAFF	TGTGCCAGCAGCGTAGTGAGTCGGGGGATGGGCACTGAAGCTTTCTTT
.	TRBD1	TRBV7-9	TRBJ2-7	CASSPGDRLRSYEQYF	TGTGCCAGCAGCCCGGGGGACAGGCTCCGGTCCTACGAGCAGTACTTC
.	.	TRBV30	TRBJ1-2	CAWSRQGLAGYTF	TGTGCCTGGAGTAGGCAGGGATTGGCCGGCTACACCTTC
.	.	TRBV9	TRBJ2-6	CASSVYTARAGANVLTF	TGTGCCAGCAGCGTTTATACCGCCAGGGCTGGGGCCAACGTCCTGACTTTC
.	.	TRBV19	TRBJ1-5	CASSIREGDQPQHF	TGTGCCAGTAGTATCCGGGAGGGGGATCAGCCCCAGCATTTT
.	TRBD1	TRBV5-1	TRBJ1-4	CASRETGIEKLFF	TGCGCCAGCAGGGAGACAGGGATCGAAAAACTGTTTTTT
once	.	TRBV29-1	TRBJ1-4	CSVERENGKLFF	TGCAGCGTTGAACGGGAGAATGGGAAACTGTTTTTT
.	.	TRBV2	TRBJ2-5	CASQRAETQYF	TGTGCCAGCCAGCGGGCGGAGACCCAGTACTTC
.	TRBD2	TRBV2	TRBJ2-3	CASSTRTSGRKTDTQYF	TGTGCCAGCAGTACGAGGACTAGCGGGAGGAAGACAGATACGCAGTATTTT
few	TRBD1	TRBV24-1	TRBJ2-1	CATSDSDRASYNEQFF	TGTGCCACCAGTGACTCCGACAGGGCCTCCTACAATGAGCAGTTCTTC
.	.	TRBV6-4	TRBJ1-3	CASRELREEVSGNTIYF	TGTGCCAGCAGGGAACTCAGGGAGGAGGTCTCTGGAAACACCATATATTTT
.	.	TRBV5-4	TRBJ2-1	CASSLIQGSDEQFF	TGTGCCAGCAGCTTGATCCAGGGGAGCGATGAGCAGTTCTTC
.	.	TRBV2	TRBJ2-5	CASSTPGTSTPDEETQYF	TGTGCCAGCAGTACCCCCGGGACTTCTACGCCGGATGAAGAGACCCAGTACTTC